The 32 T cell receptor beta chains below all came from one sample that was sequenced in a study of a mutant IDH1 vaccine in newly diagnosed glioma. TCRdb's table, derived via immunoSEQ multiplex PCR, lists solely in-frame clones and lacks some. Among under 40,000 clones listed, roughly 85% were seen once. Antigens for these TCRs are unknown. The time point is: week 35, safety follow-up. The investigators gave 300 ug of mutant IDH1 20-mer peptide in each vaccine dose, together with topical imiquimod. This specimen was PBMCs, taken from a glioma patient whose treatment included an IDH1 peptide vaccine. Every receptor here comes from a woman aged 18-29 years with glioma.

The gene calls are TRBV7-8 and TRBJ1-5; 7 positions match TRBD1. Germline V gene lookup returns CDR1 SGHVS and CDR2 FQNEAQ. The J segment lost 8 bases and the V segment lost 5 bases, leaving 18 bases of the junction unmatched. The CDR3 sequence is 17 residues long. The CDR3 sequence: CASSGRGPPHLNEPQHF. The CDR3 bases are TGTGCCAGCAGCGGGAGGGGGCCACCTCACCTAAATGAGCCCCAGCATTTT.

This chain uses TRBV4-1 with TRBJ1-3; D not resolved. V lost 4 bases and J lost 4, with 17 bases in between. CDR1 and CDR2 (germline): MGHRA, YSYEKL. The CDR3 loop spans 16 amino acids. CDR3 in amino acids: CASSRLNPEEGNTIYF. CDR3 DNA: TGCGCCAGCAGCCGCCTGAACCCAGAAGAAGGAAACACCATATATTTT.

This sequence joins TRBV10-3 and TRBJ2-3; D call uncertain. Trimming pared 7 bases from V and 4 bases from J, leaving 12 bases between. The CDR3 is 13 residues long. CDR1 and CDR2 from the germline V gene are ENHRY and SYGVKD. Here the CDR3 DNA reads TGTGCCATCATGGTGGGAAACGCAGATACGCAGTATTTT. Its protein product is CAIMVGNADTQYF.

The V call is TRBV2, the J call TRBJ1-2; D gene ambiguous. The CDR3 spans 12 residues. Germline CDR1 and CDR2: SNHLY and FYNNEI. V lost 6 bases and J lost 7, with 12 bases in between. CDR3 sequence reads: CASREMEAGYTF. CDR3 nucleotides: TGTGCCAGCAGGGAGATGGAGGCTGGCTACACCTTC.

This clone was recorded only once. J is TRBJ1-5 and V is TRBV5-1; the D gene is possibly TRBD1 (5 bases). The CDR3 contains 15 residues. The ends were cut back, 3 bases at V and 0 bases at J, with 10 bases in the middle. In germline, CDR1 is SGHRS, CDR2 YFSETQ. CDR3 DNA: TGCGCCAGCAGCTCTCAGGGAGATAGCAATCAGCCCCAGCATTTT. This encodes CASSSQGDSNQPQHF.

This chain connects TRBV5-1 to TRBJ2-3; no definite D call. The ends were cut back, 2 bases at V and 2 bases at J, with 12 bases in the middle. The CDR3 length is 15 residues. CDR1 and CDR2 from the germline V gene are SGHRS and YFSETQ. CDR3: CASSFNPRITDTQYF. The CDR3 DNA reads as TGCGCCAGCAGCTTCAATCCACGAATCACAGATACGCAGTATTTT.

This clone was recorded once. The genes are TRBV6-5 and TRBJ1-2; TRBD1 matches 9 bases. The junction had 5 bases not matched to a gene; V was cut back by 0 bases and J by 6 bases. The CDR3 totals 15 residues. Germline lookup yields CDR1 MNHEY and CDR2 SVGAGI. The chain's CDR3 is CASSYSKTGGNGYTF. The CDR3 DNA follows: TGTGCCAGCAGTTACTCCAAAACAGGGGGCAATGGCTACACCTTC.

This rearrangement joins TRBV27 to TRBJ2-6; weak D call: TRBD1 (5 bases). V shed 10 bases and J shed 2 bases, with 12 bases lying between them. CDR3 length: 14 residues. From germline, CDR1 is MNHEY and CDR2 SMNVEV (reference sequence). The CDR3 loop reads CATSRGTGANVLTF. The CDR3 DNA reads TGTGCCACCTCAAGGGGCACTGGGGCCAACGTCCTGACTTTC.

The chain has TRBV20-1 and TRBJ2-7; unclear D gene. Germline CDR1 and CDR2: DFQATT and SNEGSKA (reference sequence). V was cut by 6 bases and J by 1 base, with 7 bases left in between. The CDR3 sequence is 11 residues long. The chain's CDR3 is CSAIESYEQYF. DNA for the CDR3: TGCAGTGCCATCGAGTCCTACGAGCAGTACTTC.

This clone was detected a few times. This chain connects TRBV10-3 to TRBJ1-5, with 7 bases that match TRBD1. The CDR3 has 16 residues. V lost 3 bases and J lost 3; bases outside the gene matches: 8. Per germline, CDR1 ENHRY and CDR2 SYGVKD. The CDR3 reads CAISDGGDRFNQPQHF. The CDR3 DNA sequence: TGTGCCATCAGTGACGGGGGGGACAGATTCAATCAGCCCCAGCATTTT.

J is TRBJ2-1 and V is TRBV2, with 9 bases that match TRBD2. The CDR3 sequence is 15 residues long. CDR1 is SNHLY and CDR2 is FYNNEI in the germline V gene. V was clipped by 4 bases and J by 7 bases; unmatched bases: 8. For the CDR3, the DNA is TGTGCCAGCAGTGTATCTAGCGGGGCTCTAAATGAGCAGTTCTTC. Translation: CASSVSSGALNEQFF.

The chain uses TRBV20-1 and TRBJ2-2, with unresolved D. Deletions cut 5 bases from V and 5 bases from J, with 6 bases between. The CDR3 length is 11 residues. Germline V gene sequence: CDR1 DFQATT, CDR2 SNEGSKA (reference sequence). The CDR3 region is CSALGTGELFF. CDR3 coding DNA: TGCAGTGCTTTGGGGACCGGGGAGCTGTTTTTT.

CDR3 sequence (DNA): TGCAGCGTTGATACGGGGTCGAACACTGAAGCTTTCTTT. It is translated as CSVDTGSNTEAFF. The rearrangement joins TRBV29-1 to TRBJ1-1; D remains ambiguous. The germline CDR1 and CDR2 sequences are SQVTM and ANQGSEA. The V and J ends lost 3 bases and 1 base respectively, with 9 bases between them. The CDR3 covers 13 residues.

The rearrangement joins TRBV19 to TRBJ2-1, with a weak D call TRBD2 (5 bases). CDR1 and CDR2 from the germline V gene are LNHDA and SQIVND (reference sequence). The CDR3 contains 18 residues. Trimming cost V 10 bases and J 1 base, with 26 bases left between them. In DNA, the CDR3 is TGTGCCACCCGCCCACGAAACTCACTAGGTTTATCCTACAATGAGCAGTTCTTC. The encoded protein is CATRPRNSLGLSYNEQFF.

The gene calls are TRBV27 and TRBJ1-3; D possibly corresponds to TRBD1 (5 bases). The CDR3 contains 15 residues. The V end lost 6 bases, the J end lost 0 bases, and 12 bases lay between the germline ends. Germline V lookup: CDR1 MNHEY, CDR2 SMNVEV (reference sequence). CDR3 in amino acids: CASRPDSNSGNTIYF. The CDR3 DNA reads TGTGCCAGCAGACCCGACAGTAACTCTGGAAACACCATATATTTT.

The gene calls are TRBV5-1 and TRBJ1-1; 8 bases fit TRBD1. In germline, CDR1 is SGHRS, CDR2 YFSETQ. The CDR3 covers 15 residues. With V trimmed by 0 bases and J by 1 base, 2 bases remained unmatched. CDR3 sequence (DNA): TGCGCCAGCAGCTTGGGGGGGACAGGGAACACTGAAGCTTTCTTT. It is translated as CASSLGGTGNTEAFF.

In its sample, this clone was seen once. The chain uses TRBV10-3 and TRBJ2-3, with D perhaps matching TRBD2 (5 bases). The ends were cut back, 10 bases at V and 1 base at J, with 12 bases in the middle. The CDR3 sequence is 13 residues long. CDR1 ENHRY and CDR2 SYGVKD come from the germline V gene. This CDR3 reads CATDPRGTDTQYF. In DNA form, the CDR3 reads TGTGCCACCGATCCGCGGGGCACAGATACGCAGTATTTT.

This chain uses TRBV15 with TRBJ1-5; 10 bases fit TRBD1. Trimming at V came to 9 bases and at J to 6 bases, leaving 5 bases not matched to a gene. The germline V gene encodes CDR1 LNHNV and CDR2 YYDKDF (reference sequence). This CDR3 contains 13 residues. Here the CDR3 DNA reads TGTGCCACGAGGGACAGGGGAGGTCAGCCCCAGCATTTT. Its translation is CATRDRGGQPQHF.

CDR3 coding DNA: TGCGCCAGCAGCCAAGATAGGGGGGATGAGCAGTTCTTC. This codes for CASSQDRGDEQFF. The genes are TRBV4-1 and TRBJ2-1; D is perhaps TRBD1 or TRBD2 (6 bases each). The V end was cut by 0 bases, the J end by 8 bases, with 8 bases between. CDR1 MGHRA and CDR2 YSYEKL come from the germline V gene. This CDR3 is built from 13 residues.

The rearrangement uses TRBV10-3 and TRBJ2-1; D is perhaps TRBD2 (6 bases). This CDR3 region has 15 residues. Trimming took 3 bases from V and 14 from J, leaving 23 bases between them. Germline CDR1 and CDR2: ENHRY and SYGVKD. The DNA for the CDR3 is TGTGCCATCAGTGATTACATGGCTAGCGCCACCGAGGAGTTCTTC. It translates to CAISDYMASATEEFF.

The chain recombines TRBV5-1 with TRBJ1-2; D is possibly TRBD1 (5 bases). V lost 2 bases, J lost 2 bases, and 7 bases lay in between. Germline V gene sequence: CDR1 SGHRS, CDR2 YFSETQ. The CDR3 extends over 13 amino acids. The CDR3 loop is CASSFRDNYGYTF. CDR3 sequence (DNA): TGCGCCAGCAGCTTTCGGGACAACTATGGCTACACCTTC.

The CDR3 region is CASSHQGRTGNTIYF. The CDR3 coding sequence is TGTGCCAGCAGTCATCAGGGGAGGACTGGAAACACCATATATTTT. The chain joins TRBV6-7 to TRBJ1-3; D may be TRBD1 (6 bases). TRBV6-7 is classed as an ORF, of uncertain function. V was pared by 5 bases and J by 2 bases, with 13 bases between. The CDR3 totals 15 residues.

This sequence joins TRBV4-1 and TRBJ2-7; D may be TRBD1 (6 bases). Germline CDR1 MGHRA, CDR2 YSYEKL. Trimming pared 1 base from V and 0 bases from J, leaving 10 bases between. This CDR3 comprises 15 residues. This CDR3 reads CASSQGRGFSYEQYF. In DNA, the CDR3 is TGCGCCAGCAGCCAAGGCAGGGGCTTCTCCTACGAGCAGTACTTC.

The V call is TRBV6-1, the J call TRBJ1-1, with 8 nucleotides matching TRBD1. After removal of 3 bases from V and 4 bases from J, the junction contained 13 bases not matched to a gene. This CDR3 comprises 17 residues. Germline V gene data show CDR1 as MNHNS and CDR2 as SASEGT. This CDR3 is CASSDPTGATRGTEAFF. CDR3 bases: TGTGCCAGCAGTGACCCGACAGGGGCAACGAGGGGCACTGAAGCTTTCTTT.

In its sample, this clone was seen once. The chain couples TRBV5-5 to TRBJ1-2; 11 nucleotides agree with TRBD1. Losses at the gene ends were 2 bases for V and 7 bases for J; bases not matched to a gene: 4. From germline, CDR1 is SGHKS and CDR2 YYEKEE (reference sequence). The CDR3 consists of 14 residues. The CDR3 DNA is TGTGCCAGCAGCTTAGGACAGGGGGCCACTGGCTACACCTTC. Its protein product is CASSLGQGATGYTF. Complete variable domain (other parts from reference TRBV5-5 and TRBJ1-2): DAGVTQSPTHLIKTRGQQVTLRCSPISGHKSVSWYQQVLGQGPQFIFQYYEKEERGRGNFPDRFSARQFPNYSSELNVNALLLGDSALYLCASSLGQGATGYTFGSGTRLTVV.

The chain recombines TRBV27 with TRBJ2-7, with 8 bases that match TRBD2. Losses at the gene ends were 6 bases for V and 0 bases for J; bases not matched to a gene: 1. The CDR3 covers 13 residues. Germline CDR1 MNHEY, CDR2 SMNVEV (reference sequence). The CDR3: CASRLAGSYEQYF. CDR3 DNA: TGTGCCAGCAGGCTAGCGGGCTCCTACGAGCAGTACTTC.

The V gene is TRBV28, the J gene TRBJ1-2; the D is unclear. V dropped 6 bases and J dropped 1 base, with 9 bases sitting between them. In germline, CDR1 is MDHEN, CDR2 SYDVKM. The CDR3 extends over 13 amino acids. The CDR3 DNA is TGTGCCAGCAGCCCCATCTATAACTATGGCTACACCTTC. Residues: CASSPIYNYGYTF.

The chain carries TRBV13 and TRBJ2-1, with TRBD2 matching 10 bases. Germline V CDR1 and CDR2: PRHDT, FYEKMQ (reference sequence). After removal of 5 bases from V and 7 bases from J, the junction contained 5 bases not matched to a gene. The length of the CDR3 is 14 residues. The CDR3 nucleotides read TGTGCCAGCAGCCCCCTAGCGGGGGAAAATGAGCAGTTCTTC. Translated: CASSPLAGENEQFF.

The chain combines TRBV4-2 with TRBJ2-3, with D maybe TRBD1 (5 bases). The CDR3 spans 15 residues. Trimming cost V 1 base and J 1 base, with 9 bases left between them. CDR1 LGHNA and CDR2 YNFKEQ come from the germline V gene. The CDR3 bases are TGTGCCAGCAGCCAAGTGGGGCCGGGCACAGATACGCAGTATTTT. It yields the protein CASSQVGPGTDTQYF.

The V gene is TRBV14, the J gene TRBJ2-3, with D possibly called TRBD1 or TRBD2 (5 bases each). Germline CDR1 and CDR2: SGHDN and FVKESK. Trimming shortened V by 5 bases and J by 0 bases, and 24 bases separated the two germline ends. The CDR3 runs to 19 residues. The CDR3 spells CASSARGDDPIPSTDTQYF. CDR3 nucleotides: TGTGCCAGCAGCGCAAGAGGGGATGACCCTATCCCTAGCACAGATACGCAGTATTTT.

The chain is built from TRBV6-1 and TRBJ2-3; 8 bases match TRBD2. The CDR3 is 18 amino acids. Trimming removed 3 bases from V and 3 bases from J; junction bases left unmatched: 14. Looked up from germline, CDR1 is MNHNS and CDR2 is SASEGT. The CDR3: CASSDLGGGLGGTDTQYF. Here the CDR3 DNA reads TGTGCCAGCAGTGACTTGGGCGGGGGGTTGGGAGGAACAGATACGCAGTATTTT.

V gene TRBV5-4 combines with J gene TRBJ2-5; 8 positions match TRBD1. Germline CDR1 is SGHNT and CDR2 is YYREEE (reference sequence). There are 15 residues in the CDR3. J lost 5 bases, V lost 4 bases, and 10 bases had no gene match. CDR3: CASSPSGQVGETQYF. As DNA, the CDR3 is TGTGCCAGCAGCCCCTCGGGACAGGTCGGGGAGACCCAGTACTTC.